These 18 T cell receptor beta chains came from one sample sequenced in a study of regulatory T cells in long-lasting Graves disease. Combining iRepertoire HTBI primers with Arm-PCR of CDR3 regions, the authors built TCR beta libraries. One entry per CDR3 protein results from TCRdb running MiXCR on the multiplex PCR reads. Of some 320,000 distinct CDR3 sequences in the sample, over 15% were seen once. Noted time point: newly diagnosed GD, antithyroid drugs for less than 3 months. Extracted RNA from PBMCs served as the source of the TCR library. The starting material was peripheral blood mononuclear cells (PBMCs), obtained at new diagnosis, from a patient treated with antithyroid drugs. These receptor sequences come from a female donor with Graves disease.

This chain uses TRBV2 with TRBJ1-5; D not certain. The CDR3 is 12 residues long. Germline lookup yields CDR1 SNHLY and CDR2 FYNNEI. The V gene lost 7 bases and the J gene lost 2 bases, with 6 bases spanning the gap. In DNA form, the CDR3 reads TGTGCCAGCACCCTAGGCAATCAGCCCCAGCATTTT. Residues: CASTLGNQPQHF.

This clonotype was seen at least ten times. The J gene is TRBJ2-1, the V gene TRBV9; 7 nucleotides match TRBD2. The CDR3 covers 15 residues. J was trimmed by 4 bases and V by 0 bases; bases with no gene match: 4. Germline V gene lookup returns CDR1 SGDLS and CDR2 YYNGEE. The DNA for the CDR3 is TGTGCCAGCAGCGTAGGTAGCGGGCAGTACAATGAGCAGTTCTTC. Protein sequence: CASSVGSGQYNEQFF.

The DNA for the CDR3 is TGTGCCAGCAGCCCATTTAACCAGGGGCGTGGCTACACCTTC. Protein: CASSPFNQGRGYTF. The gene calls are TRBV7-9 and TRBJ1-2, with TRBD1 as a possible D gene (6 bases). The CDR3 loop spans 14 amino acids. Trimming took off 5 bases at V and 7 bases at J, with 17 bases between the two ends. Germline V gene sequence: CDR1 SEHNR, CDR2 FQNEAQ (reference sequence).

The chain carries TRBV5-1 and TRBJ2-3, with D perhaps TRBD1 or TRBD2 (5 bases each). Germline CDR1 reads SGHRS; CDR2 reads YFSETQ. This CDR3 has 18 residues. V lost 3 bases and J 0 bases, leaving 20 bases between the germline ends. The CDR3 DNA sequence: TGCGCCAGCAGCTATCCGTCAGTGGGACCATTTAGCACAGATACGCAGTATTTT. Protein product: CASSYPSVGPFSTDTQYF.

This clonotype came up many times. J is TRBJ1-1 and V is TRBV20-1; a possible D gene is TRBD1 (6 bases). Germline V gives CDR1 DFQATT, CDR2 SNEGSKA (reference sequence). The CDR3 is made up of 12 amino acids. Between the trimmed V and J ends, which lost 2 bases and 9 bases, there was a span of 13 bases. The CDR3 region has the DNA TGCAGTGCTAGATTGGGAGGGGACAAAGCTTTCTTT. Amino acids: CSARLGGDKAFF.

Only a few counts were recorded for this clonotype. CDR3 loop: CASSYSKQPQHF. The CDR3 nucleotides are TGTGCCAGCAGTTACTCGAAACAGCCCCAGCATTTT. The rearrangement uses TRBV6-2 or TRBV6-3 and TRBJ1-5; D is unresolved. Germline CDR1 is MNHEY and CDR2 is SVGEGT. Trimming took 0 bases from V and 7 from J, leaving 4 bases between them. This CDR3 contains 12 residues.

Remarks on this clonotype: A read error is possible here, since a much larger clone lies one base away. The missing conserved phenylalanine or tryptophan at the end of this CDR3 makes a read error likely. The chain uses TRBV2 and TRBJ2-1, with D tentatively TRBD1 or TRBD2 (5 bases each). The J call may be wrong; the DNA end is better matched by TRBJ2-5. Germline V gives CDR1 SNHLY, CDR2 FYNNEI. CDR3 length: 14 residues. The CDR3 nucleotides read TGTGCCAGCACAGTTACGGGACCCCAAGAGACCCAGTACCTC. This translates into CASTVTGPQETQYL.

This clonotype was counted at least ten times. The chain employs TRBV27 and TRBJ2-1; 12 bases line up with TRBD2. Germline V CDR1 and CDR2: MNHEY, SMNVEV (reference sequence). The CDR3 loop spans 16 amino acids. V lost 7 bases to trimming and J lost 6 bases; unmatched junction nucleotides: 10. The CDR3 DNA reads TGTGCCAGCACATCCTACGGACTAGCGGGGCCCAATGAGCAGTTCTTC. Its protein product is CASTSYGLAGPNEQFF.

The gene calls are TRBV20-1 and TRBJ1-6; 8 bases map to TRBD1. The germline V gene encodes CDR1 DFQATT and CDR2 SNEGSKA (reference sequence). The V and J ends lost 2 bases and 7 bases, in that order; junction bases with no gene match: 4. The CDR3 consists of 14 residues. Here the CDR3 DNA reads TGCAGTGCTAGATCGGACAGGGAAAATTCACCCCTCCACTTT. This sequence encodes CSARSDRENSPLHF.

The CDR3 sequence is CASSGSRAGSLGADTQYF. DNA for the CDR3: TGTGCCAGCAGCGGGTCGCGTGCGGGCAGCCTAGGGGCAGATACGCAGTATTTT. The V and J genes are TRBV9 and TRBJ2-3; perhaps D is TRBD1 or TRBD2 (5 bases each). Germline-derived CDR1 and CDR2 are SGDLS and YYNGEE. CDR3 size: 18 residues. Trimming took off 3 bases at V and 4 bases at J, with 24 bases between the two ends.

This clonotype was counted ten times or more. This chain connects TRBV10-2 to TRBJ2-2, with D tentatively TRBD2 (5 bases). V was pared by 2 bases and J by 0 bases, with 10 bases between. Germline-derived CDR1 and CDR2 are WSHSY and SAAADI. The CDR3 has 16 amino acids. This chain's CDR3 is CASSERRRTNTGELFF. As DNA, the CDR3 is TGCGCCAGCAGTGAGAGAAGGAGGACGAACACCGGGGAGCTGTTTTTT.

This clonotype has a count of ten or more. V usage is TRBV6-1 and J usage is TRBJ2-7; no clear D. Looked up from germline, CDR1 is MNHNS and CDR2 is SASEGT. V was pared by 7 bases and J by 2 bases, with 9 bases between. This CDR3 comprises 12 residues. Here the CDR3 reads CASIMNPYEQYF. The CDR3 region has the DNA TGTGCCAGCATCATGAACCCCTACGAGCAGTACTTC.

This clonotype was picked up many times. This chain links TRBV29-1 with TRBJ2-7; D gene ambiguous. The germline V gene has CDR1 SQVTM and CDR2 ANQGSEA. The CDR3 spans 8 residues. The ends were cut back, 8 bases at V and 4 bases at J, with 3 bases in the middle. The CDR3: CSRYEQYF. CDR3 nucleotide sequence: TGCAGCAGGTACGAGCAGTACTTC.

This clonotype was seen at least ten times. The J gene is TRBJ2-7, the V gene TRBV18, with 8 bases matching TRBD1. The trim removed 0 bases at V and 2 bases at J, leaving 3 bases unmatched. The CDR3 is 15 residues long. Germline CDR1 is KGHSH and CDR2 is LQKENI. CDR3 coding DNA: TGTGCCAGCTCACCACCGACGACAGGGGCCTACGAGCAGTACTTC. Its translation: CASSPPTTGAYEQYF. Based on the CDR3 plus reference TRBV18 and TRBJ2-7, the full variable domain is NAGVMQNPRHLVRRRGQEARLRCSPMKGHSHVYWYRQLPEEGLKFMVYLQKENIIDESGMPKERFSAEFPKEGPSILRIQQVVRGDSAAYFCASSPPTTGAYEQYFGPGTRLTVT.

This clonotype was observed at least ten times. V is TRBV2 and J is TRBJ1-1; D unclear. V gave up 3 bases and J gave up 6 bases, with 14 bases separating them. Germline-derived CDR1 and CDR2 are SNHLY and FYNNEI. The CDR3 contains 14 residues. The chain's CDR3 is CASSDTRRQAEAFF. The CDR3 DNA sequence: TGTGCCAGCAGTGATACCCGCAGGCAGGCTGAAGCTTTCTTT.

This clonotype was seen a single time. This rearrangement joins TRBV29-1 to TRBJ2-1; a possible D gene is TRBD1 (5 bases). The CDR3 sequence is 12 residues long. V lost 4 bases and J 4 bases, leaving 8 bases between the germline ends. From germline, CDR1 is SQVTM and CDR2 ANQGSEA. The CDR3 here is CSVGGMYNEQFF. CDR3 nucleotides: TGCAGCGTTGGGGGCATGTACAATGAGCAGTTCTTC.

This clonotype was counted at least ten times. The chain combines TRBV14 with TRBJ2-5, with a weak D call TRBD2 (5 bases). V shed 0 bases and J shed 7 bases, with 18 bases lying between them. The germline V gene has CDR1 SGHDN and CDR2 FVKESK. This CDR3 comprises 16 residues. DNA for the CDR3: TGTGCCAGCAGCCAAGATCTGAGAGGGCCTCCAGGGACCCAGTACTTC. Translated: CASSQDLRGPPGTQYF.

This clonotype was counted at least ten times. The chain joins TRBV27 to TRBJ1-1; a weak D match, TRBD1 (5 bases). CDR3 length equals 13 residues. Trimming took off 8 bases at V and 3 bases at J, with 13 bases between the two ends. Germline values: CDR1 MNHEY, CDR2 SMNVEV (reference sequence). CDR3 DNA: TGTGCCAGCCGACGGACACCCGACACTGAAGCTTTCTTT. As protein: CASRRTPDTEAFF.